These T cell receptor beta chains were read from a single sample in a study of T cell repertoires in cytomegalovirus infection. These TCRs' antigens remain unknown. Using its own MiXCR run on the reads, TCRdb lists one record per CDR3 protein. The sample includes around 750,000 distinct CDR3 sequences, 32% seen only once; the top ten take approximately 13%. The sample was cultured CD8+ T cells from PBMCs, taken from culture after CMV antigen stimulation. The source of these receptors is a human donor in good health (CMV status not recorded). Some clones in this sample may be carry-over from other donors' samples. The CDR3 runs from the conserved cysteine through the conserved F or W. A D gene is named only where the DNA matches it firmly. Clone size is not always given. Where it is, it says once, few, many or a class for expanded clones.

11,TRBV29-1,.,TRBD1,TRBJ2-1,CSVHRGNEQFF,TGCAGCGTTCACAGGGGGAATGAGCAGTTCTTC
15,TRBV6-1,.,.,TRBJ2-5,CASSEATGSMETQYF,TGTGCCAGCAGTGAAGCGACAGGTTCTATGGAGACCCAGTACTTC
16,TRBV7-8,.,.,TRBJ1-2,CASSSTGTLSRYGYTF,TGTGCCAGCAGCTCAACCGGGACACTCTCCCGTTATGGCTACACCTTC
14,TRBV20-1,.,.,TRBJ2-3,CSARDHRDTDTQYF,TGCAGTGCTAGAGATCATAGGGACACAGATACGCAGTATTTT
14,TRBV6-2/TRBV6-3,few,.,TRBJ2-2,CASSYLTVTGELFF,TGTGCCAGCAGTTACCTGACAGTAACCGGGGAGCTGTTTTTT
13,TRBV7-6,many,.,TRBJ1-1,CASSLGLGTEAFF,TGTGCCAGCAGCTTAGGTTTGGGGACTGAAGCTTTCTTT
19,TRBV6-5,.,TRBD2,TRBJ2-1,CASSYWGGLAGGAINEQFF,TGTGCCAGCAGTTACTGGGGGGGATTAGCGGGGGGAGCAATTAATGAGCAGTTCTTC
16,TRBV7-9,.,.,TRBJ1-6,CASSSWESSYNSPLHF,TGTGCCAGCAGCTCGTGGGAGAGCTCCTATAATTCACCCCTCCACTTT
18,TRBV6-1,few,TRBD1,TRBJ1-4,CAATDRDGFFATNEKLFF,TGTGCCGCTACGGACAGGGACGGGTTTTTCGCAACTAATGAAAAACTGTTTTTT
14,TRBV6-1,.,.,TRBJ1-4,CASSWDILAEKLFF,TGTGCCAGCAGTTGGGACATTTTAGCTGAAAAACTGTTTTTT
16,TRBV15,few,TRBD1,TRBJ1-1,CATSPDRDLTNTEAFF,TGTGCCACCAGTCCTGACAGGGACCTTACGAACACTGAAGCTTTCTTT
14,TRBV20-1,.,.,TRBJ1-2,CSARDPTDFYGYTF,TGCAGTGCTAGAGATCCGACGGACTTCTATGGCTACACCTTC